The clone carrying this T cell receptor (beta chain) was counted a few times. Its antigen remains unknown. The germline V and J ends were trimmed by 1 base and 1 base, with 26 bases remaining between them. Germline V gives CDR1 MNHNS, CDR2 SASEGT. The CDR3 totals 21 residues. Time point given: patch test 1, 2 weeks after DPC sensitization. Stated treatment: therapeutic diphenylcyclopropenone sensitization with weekly scalp DPC. This specimen belongs to a study of human T cells and chemical hapten exposure. Study-level background: TCR yields per sample varied, mainly owing to small pooled library volume differences. Study-wide results and limits: With regard to DPC sensitization, TCRs above 1 in 1000 frequency did not change.

TCRdb independently ran MiXCR on the RACE reads; one entry per CDR3 protein. Among some 81,000 distinct CDR3 sequences, around 7.8% were seen once, and the ten largest hold 1.5% to 1.9%. This clonotype originated in a woman aged 30 to 39 with alopecia areata. Some clones in this sample may be carry-over from other donors' samples. The sequenced sample was whole blood, obtained in connection with sensitization to the hapten diphenylcyclopropenone (DPC). The chain carries TRBV6-1 and TRBJ1-5, with D maybe TRBD1 (6 bases). The CDR3 loop is CASSEVTGLVYLTISNQPQHF. CDR3 sequence (DNA): TGTGCCAGCAGTGAAGTTACAGGGTTGGTGTATTTGACTATAAGCAATCAGCCCCAGCATTTT.